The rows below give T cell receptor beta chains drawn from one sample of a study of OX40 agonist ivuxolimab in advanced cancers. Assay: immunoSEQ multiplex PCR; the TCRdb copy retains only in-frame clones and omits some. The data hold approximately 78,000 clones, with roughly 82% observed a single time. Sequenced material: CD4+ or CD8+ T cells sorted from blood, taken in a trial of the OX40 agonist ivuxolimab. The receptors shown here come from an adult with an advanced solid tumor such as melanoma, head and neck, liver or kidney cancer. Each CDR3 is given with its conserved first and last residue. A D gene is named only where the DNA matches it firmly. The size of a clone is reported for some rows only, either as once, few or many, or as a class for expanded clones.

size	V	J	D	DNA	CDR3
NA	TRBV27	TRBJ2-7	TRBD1	TGTGCCAGCAGTTTATCCGGGACAGCCCTCTACGAGCAGTACTTC	CASSLSGTALYEQYF
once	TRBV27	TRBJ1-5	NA	TGTGCCAGCAGTTTCCGGGGATATAGCAATCAGCCCCAGCATTTT	CASSFRGYSNQPQHF
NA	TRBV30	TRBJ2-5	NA	TGTGCCTGGAGTGTTAGAGGGACCCAGTACTTC	CAWSVRGTQYF
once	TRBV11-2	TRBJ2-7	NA	TGTGCCAGCAGCTATAGTGGGGAGTGGGGGTACGAGCAGTACTTC	CASSYSGEWGYEQYF
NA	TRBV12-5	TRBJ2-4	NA	TGTGCTAGTGCCCCTTCTGGGGGCGGAAACATTCAGTACTTC	CASAPSGGGNIQYF
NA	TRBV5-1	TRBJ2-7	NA	TGCGCCAGCAGTCAGGGTTTTTCCTCCTACGAGCAGTACTTC	CASSQGFSSYEQYF
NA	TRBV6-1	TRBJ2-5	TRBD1	TGTGCCAGCAGTGGACAGGGGGTGGAGACCCAGTACTTC	CASSGQGVETQYF
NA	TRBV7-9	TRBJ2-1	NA	TGTGCCAGCAGCATAGCTGTCGGACGGGGCTCCTACAATGAGCAGTTCTTC	CASSIAVGRGSYNEQFF
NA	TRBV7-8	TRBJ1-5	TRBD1	TGTGCCAGCAGCCCCAGACAGGGTAAAGGCAATCAGCCCCAGCATTTT	CASSPRQGKGNQPQHF
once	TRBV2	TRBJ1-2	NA	TGTGCCAGCAGTGCAGAGAACTATGGCTACACCTTC	CASSAENYGYTF
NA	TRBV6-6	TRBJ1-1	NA	TGTGCCAGCAGCCCCCGGGACGGTGAAGCTTTCTTT	CASSPRDGEAFF
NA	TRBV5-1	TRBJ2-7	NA	TGCGCCAGCAGCCCCGGACAGTCCTACGAGCAGTACTTC	CASSPGQSYEQYF
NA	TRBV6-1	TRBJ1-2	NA	TGTGCCAGCAGTGGGCCCCGGGACACCTCCTATGGCTACACCTTC	CASSGPRDTSYGYTF
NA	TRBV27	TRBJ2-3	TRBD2	TGTGCCAGCAGTTTGCGGGAGGGCCGGTATACGCAGTATTTT	CASSLREGRYTQYF
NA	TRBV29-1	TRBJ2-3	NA	TGCAGCGACCGACCGGGACGGGGGTTCACAGATACGCAGTATTTT	CSDRPGRGFTDTQYF
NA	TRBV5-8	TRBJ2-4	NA	TGTGCCAGCAGCTTTGGGGAAGCCAAAAACATTCAGTACTTC	CASSFGEAKNIQYF
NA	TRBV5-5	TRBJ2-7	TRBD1	TGTGCCAGCAGCTTACAGGGGCCGCTAACCTACGAGCAGTACTTC	CASSLQGPLTYEQYF
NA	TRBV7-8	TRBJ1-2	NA	TGTGCCAGCAGCCGGGACCGAGCTAACTATGGCTACACCTTC	CASSRDRANYGYTF
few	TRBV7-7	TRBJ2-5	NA	TGTGCTAGCAGCTTAAAAGGGTACCAAGAGACCCAGTACTTC	CASSLKGYQETQYF
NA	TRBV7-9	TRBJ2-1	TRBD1	TGTGCCAGCAGCTTAGACGTTGGGGACAGGTGGCAGTTCTTC	CASSLDVGDRWQFF
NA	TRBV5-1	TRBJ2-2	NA	TGCGCCAGCAAGAGGGCGGGGGCGGACACCGGGGAGCTGTTTTTT	CASKRAGADTGELFF
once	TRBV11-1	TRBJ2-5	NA	TGTGCCAGCAGCTTTTGGGGGGAGACCCAGTACTTC	CASSFWGETQYF
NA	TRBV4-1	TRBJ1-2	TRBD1	TGCGCCAGCAGCCATTCGGGACAGGGCGACGTGGGGGGCTACACCTTC	CASSHSGQGDVGGYTF
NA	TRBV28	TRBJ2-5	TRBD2	TGTGCCAGCAGCTCGGGAGGGACGTGGGAGACCCAGTACTTC	CASSSGGTWETQYF
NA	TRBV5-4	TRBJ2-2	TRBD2	TGTGCCAGCAGCTTAGGGGGAGCGGGAGGGAACACCGGGGAGCTGTTTTTT	CASSLGGAGGNTGELFF
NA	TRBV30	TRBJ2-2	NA	TGTGCCTGGAGACGGGCGGGGTCGGGTACCGGGGAGCTGTTTTTT	CAWRRAGSGTGELFF
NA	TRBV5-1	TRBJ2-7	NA	TGCGCCAGCACCTATACCTGGGGGGCCGACGAGCAGTACTTC	CASTYTWGADEQYF
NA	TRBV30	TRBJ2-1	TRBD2	TGTGCCTGGAGTCTCGGGACTAGCGGGGGGCCCAATGAGCAGTTCTTC	CAWSLGTSGGPNEQFF
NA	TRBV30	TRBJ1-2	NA	TGTGCCTGGAGGCGGACCGGGACGCCATCAGCCAGCCATGGCTACACCTTC	CAWRRTGTPSASHGYTF
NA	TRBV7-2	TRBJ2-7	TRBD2	TGTGCCAGCAGCTATTTAGCGGGAGGGAACTACGAGCAGTACTTC	CASSYLAGGNYEQYF
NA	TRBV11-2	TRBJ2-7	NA	TGTGCCAGCAGCTCGAAACGAGACCCCGTACTGTACGAGCAGTACTTC	CASSSKRDPVLYEQYF
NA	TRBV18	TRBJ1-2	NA	TGTGCCAGCGCACCCTCCGTTCGGTACGATGGCTACACCTTC	CASAPSVRYDGYTF
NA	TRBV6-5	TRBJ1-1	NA	TGTGCCAGCAGTAGGGGGGCGCGGAACACTGAAGCTTTCTTT	CASSRGARNTEAFF
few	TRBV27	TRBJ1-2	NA	TGTGCCAGCAGTTTGAACTCTAACTATGGCTACACCTTC	CASSLNSNYGYTF
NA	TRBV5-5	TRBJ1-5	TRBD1	TGTGCCAGCAGCTTGTTGTTGTTGTCAGGGGGCGAGCCCCAGCATTTT	CASSLLLLSGGEPQHF
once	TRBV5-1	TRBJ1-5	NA	TGCGCCAGCAGCTTGGCCGCGGGAAGCAATCAGCCCCAGCATTTT	CASSLAAGSNQPQHF
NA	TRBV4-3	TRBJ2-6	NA	TGCGCCAGCAGCCAAGATCTTATTATAAGCTCTGGGGCCAACGTCCTGACTTTC	CASSQDLIISSGANVLTF
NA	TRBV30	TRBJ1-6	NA	TGTGCCTGGAGCGTAACTGGACGGAGCTCCTATAATTCACCCCTCCACTTT	CAWSVTGRSSYNSPLHF